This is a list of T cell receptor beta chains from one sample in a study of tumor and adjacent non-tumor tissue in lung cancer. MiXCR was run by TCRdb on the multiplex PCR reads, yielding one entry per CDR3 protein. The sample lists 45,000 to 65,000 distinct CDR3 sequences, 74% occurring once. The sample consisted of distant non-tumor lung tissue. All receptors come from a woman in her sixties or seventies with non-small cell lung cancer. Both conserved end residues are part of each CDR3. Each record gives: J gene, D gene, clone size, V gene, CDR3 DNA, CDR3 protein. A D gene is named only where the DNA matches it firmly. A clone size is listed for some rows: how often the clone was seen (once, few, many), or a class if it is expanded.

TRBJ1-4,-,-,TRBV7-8,TGTGCCAGCAGCGTCATAGCAACTAATGAAAAACTGTTTTTT,CASSVIATNEKLFF
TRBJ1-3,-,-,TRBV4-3,TGCGCCAGCAGTCAAGATCTTGGGGGCATAGCGGGAAACACCATATATTTT,CASSQDLGGIAGNTIYF
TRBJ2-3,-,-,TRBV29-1,TGCAGCGTTGATGGGGTGGAGAGCACACAGGGTACACAGTATTTT,CSVDGVESTQGTQYF
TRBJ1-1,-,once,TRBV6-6,TGTGCCAGCAGCCGGGAAACGACGGGTGACACTGAAGCTTTATTT,CASSRETTGDTEALF
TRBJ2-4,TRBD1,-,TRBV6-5,TGTGCCAGCAGACGGAGCCGGGACAGCGATCGGAACATTCAGTACTTC,CASRRSRDSDRNIQYF
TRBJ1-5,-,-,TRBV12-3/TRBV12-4,TGTGCCAGCAATTTAGGTGGGGGCGGACAGCCCCAGGATTTT,CASNLGGGGQPQDF
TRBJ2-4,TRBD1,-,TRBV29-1,TGCCGCGTTACTAGGGGGCTGAACATTCAGGACTTC,CRVTRGLNIQDF
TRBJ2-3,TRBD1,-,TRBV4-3,TGCGCCATCGGCCAAGATAGGGGACAGGGGGCAGATACGCAGTATTTT,CAIGQDRGQGADTQYF
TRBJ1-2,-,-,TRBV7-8,TGTGCCAGCAGCTTCCAGAGGGGGGATGGCTACACCTTC,CASSFQRGDGYTF
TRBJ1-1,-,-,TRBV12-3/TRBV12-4,TGTGCCAGTAGTTTAGGTCGCGGGAGAGGGATCACTGAAGCTTTCTTT,CASSLGRGRGITEAFF
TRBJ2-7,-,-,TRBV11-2,TGTGCAAGCAGCTTACCAATAGGGCGCTACGAGCAGTACTTC,CASSLPIGRYEQYF
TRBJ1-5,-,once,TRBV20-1,TGCAATGTCGAGAGACGCAATCAGCCCCAGCATTTT,CNVERRNQPQHF
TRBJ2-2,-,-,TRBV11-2,TGCGCCAGCAGCGCGGACACCGGGGACCTGTTTTTT,CASSADTGDLFF
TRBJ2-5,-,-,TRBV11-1,TGTGTCAGCAGCGTGACGACATGGGGAGAGACCCAGTACTTC,CVSSVTTWGETQYF
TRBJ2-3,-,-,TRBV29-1,TGCTGTGTCTCGGGATTCTCGGGAGATACGCAGTATTTT,CCVSGFSGDTQYF
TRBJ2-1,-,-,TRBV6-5,TGTGCAAGCAGTTACTTCAGGCAGAACAATGAGCAGTTCTTC,CASSYFRQNNEQFF
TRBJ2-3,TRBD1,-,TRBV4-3,TGCGCAAGCGGTCAGGGACAGGGGGTAACAGATACGCAGTATTTT,CASGQGQGVTDTQYF
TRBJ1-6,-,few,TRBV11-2,TGTGCCAGCAGCTTAGAGACAGGTTCGAACTCACCCCTCCAGTTT,CASSLETGSNSPLQF
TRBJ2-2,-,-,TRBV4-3,TGCTCCAGCAGCCAGGGGCCAGCGGGAACCACCGGGGAGCTGTTTTTT,CSSSQGPAGTTGELFF
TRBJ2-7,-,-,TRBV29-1,TGCAGTGTTATGGGGGCAAGTCGTTACGAGCAGTACTTC,CSVMGASRYEQYF
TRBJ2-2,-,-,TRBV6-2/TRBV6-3,TGTGCCAGCAGTTACGCGGGGAAAAACATCGGGGAACTGTTTTTT,CASSYAGKNIGELFF
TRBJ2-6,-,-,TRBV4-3,TGCGCCAGCAGCCGAGGAGAGGAGAGCTCTGGGGCCAACGTCCTGGTTTTC,CASSRGEESSGANVLVF
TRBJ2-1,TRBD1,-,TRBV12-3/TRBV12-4,TGTGCCAGCAGTTCAACCCTGACAGGGTCGGAAGTCTACGATGAGTACTTCTTC,CASSSTLTGSEVYDEYFF
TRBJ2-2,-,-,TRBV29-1,TGCAGCGGGCGAAGCGGCACCTGGGAACTGTTTTTT,CSGRSGTWELFF
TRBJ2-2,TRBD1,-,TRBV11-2,TGTGCCAGCAGCCAGGACAGGGCGAACACCGGGGAGCTGTTTTTT,CASSQDRANTGELFF
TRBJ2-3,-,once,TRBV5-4,TGTGCCAGCAGCTCAGTGGTGGTACGAAACACAGATACACAGTATTTT,CASSSVVVRNTDTQYF
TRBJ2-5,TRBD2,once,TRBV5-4,TGTGCCAGCGGCAGGGCGCCACTAGCGGGGGGGTTAGAGACCCAGTACTTC,CASGRAPLAGGLETQYF
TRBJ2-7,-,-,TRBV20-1,TGCAGTGCTGCTTCAGGGGGGAGGACCGAGCAGTACTTC,CSAASGGRTEQYF
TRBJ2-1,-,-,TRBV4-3,TGCGCCAGCAGCCAAGTGGGAAGGAATCTCTACAATGAGCAGGTCTTC,CASSQVGRNLYNEQVF
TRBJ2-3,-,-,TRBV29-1,TGCGGCGGCCGGGATGGTGGCACAGATACGCAGTATTTT,CGGRDGGTDTQYF
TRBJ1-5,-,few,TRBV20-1,TGCAGTGTTAGGAGAGGGGGAGAAGAGCAGCCCCAGCATTTT,CSVRRGGEEQPQHF
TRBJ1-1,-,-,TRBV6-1,TGTGCCAACAAGTCGGGGAGCCAGAGGAACACTGAAGCTTTCTTT,CANKSGSQRNTEAFF
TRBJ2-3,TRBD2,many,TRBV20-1,TGCAGTGCTAGAGATATGCTAGCGGGGCTAGGTACGCAGTATTTT,CSARDMLAGLGTQYF
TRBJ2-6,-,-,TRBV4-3,TGCGCCAGCAGCCAAGGAACAAGGGAACGTAGGTTTGGGGCCAACGTCCTGACTTTC,CASSQGTRERRFGANVLTF
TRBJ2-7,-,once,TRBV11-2,TGTGCCAGCAGAAGAAGCTACGAGCAGTACTTC,CASRRSYEQYF
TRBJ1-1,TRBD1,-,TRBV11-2,TGTGCCAGCAGCCCTTTTACAGGGGGCACTGAAGCTTTCTTT,CASSPFTGGTEAFF
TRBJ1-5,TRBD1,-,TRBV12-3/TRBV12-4,TGTGCCAGCAGCCTAGTGACAGGGGTTGGCAATCAGCCCCAGCATTTT,CASSLVTGVGNQPQHF
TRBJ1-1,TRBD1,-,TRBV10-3,TGTACTATCAGCCAGGGGGCCCGTGAAGCTTTCTTT,CTISQGAREAFF
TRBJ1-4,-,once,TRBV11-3,TGTGCCAGCGGTTTTGACAGCCGAGATGCAACTAATGAAAAACTGCTTTTT,CASGFDSRDATNEKLLF
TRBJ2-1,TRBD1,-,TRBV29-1,TGCACCGTTGAGAGAGGGACAGTTAGCTCCTACAATGGGCAGTTCTTC,CTVERGTVSSYNGQFF
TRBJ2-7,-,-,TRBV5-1,TGCGCCAGCAGCTTGGCCGAGGTCCTAGGGAACTACGAGCACTACTTC,CASSLAEVLGNYEHYF
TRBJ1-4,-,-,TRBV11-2,TGTACCAGCAGCTTAGAACGTTGGGGGGCCAAAGGGGAACCGTTTTTT,CTSSLERWGAKGEPFF
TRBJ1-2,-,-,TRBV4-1,TGCGCCATCAGCCAAGATTGGACATCCAACTATGGCTACACCTTC,CAISQDWTSNYGYTF
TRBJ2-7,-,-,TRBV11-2,TGTGCCAGCAACCTAGCCCTACCCTCGGCACACGAGCCGTACTTC,CASNLALPSAHEPYF
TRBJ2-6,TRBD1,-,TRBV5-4,TGTGCCAGCAGTCGCCCCGGGACAGGGAGGTCTGGGGCCAACGTCCAGATTTTC,CASSRPGTGRSGANVQIF
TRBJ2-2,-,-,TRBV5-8,TGTGCCAGCAACTTGTGGCCAGGGGACACCGGGGAGCTGTTTTTT,CASNLWPGDTGELFF
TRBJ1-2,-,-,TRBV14,TGTGCCAGCAAACACACCCGGGACGGGGCTAGCACCTTC,CASKHTRDGASTF